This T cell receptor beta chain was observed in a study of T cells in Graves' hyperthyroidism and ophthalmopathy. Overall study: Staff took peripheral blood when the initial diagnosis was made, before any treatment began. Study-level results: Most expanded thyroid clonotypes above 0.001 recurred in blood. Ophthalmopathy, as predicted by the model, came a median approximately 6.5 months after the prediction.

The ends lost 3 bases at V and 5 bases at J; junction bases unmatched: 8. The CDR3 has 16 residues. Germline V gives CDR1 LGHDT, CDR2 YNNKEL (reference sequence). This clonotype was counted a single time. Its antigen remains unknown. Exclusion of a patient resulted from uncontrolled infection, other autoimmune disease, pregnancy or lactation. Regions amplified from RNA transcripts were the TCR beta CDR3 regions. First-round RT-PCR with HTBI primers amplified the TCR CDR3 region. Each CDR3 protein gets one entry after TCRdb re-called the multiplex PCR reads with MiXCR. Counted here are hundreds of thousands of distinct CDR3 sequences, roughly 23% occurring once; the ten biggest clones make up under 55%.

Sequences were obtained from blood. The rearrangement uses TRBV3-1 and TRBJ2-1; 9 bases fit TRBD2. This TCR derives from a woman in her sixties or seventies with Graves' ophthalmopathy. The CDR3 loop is CASSQDLAGVNNEQFF. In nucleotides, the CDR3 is TGTGCCAGCAGCCAGGATTTAGCGGGAGTAAACAATGAGCAGTTCTTC.